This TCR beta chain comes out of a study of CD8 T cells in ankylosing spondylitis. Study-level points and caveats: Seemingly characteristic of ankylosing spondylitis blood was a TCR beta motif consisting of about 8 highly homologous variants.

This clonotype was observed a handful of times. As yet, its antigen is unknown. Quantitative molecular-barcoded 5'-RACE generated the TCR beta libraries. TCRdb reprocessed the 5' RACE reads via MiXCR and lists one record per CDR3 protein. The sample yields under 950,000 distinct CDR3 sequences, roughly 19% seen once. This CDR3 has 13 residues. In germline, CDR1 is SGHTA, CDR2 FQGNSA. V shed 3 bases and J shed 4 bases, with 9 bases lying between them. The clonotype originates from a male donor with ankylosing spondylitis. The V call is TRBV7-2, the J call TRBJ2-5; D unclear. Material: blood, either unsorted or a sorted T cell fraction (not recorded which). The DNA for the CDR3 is TGTGCCAGCAGCTTCCAGGTAGTAGAGACCCAGTACTTC. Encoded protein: CASSFQVVETQYF.